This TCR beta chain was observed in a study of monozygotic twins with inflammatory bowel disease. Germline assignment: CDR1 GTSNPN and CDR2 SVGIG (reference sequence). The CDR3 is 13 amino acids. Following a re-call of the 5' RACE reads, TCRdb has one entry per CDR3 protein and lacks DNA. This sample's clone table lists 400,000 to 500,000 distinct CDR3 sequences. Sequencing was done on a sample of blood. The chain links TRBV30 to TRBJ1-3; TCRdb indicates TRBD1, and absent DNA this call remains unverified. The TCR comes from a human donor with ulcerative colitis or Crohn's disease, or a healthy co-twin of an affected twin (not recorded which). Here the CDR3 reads CAHTGVPGNTIYF. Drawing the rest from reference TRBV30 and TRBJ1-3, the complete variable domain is SQTIHQWPATLVQPVGSPLSLECTVEGTSNPNLYWYRQAAGRGLQLLFYSVGIGQISSEVPQNLSASRPQDRQFILSSKKLLLSDSGFYLCAHTGVPGNTIYFGEGSWLTVV.